The 27 T cell receptor beta chains given below trace back to one sample, sequenced in a study of T cell responses to AZD1222 COVID-19 vaccine. Profiling relied on immunoSEQ multiplex PCR, and the TCRdb table lists in-frame clones only, not all of them. The sample holds some 110,000 clones, about 82% seen once. The sample in question was peripheral blood, obtained 28 days after the second AZD1222 dose. All receptors come from an adult who received the AZD1222 COVID-19 vaccine.

The chain combines TRBV7-2 with TRBJ1-1; D call uncertain. V was cut by 1 base and J by 4 bases, with 7 bases left in between. The CDR3 has 13 residues. Germline V lookup: CDR1 SGHTA, CDR2 FQGNSA. CDR3 sequence reads: CASSLDAGTEAFF. In DNA, the CDR3 is TGTGCCAGCAGCTTAGACGCGGGCACTGAAGCTTTCTTT.

CDR3 in amino acids: CSAETGGQETQYF. DNA of the CDR3: TGCAGCGCGGAGACAGGGGGTCAAGAGACCCAGTACTTC. The V call is TRBV29-1, the J call TRBJ2-5; 9 bases align to TRBD1. J was trimmed by 2 bases and V by 7 bases; bases with no gene match: 5. CDR1 is SQVTM and CDR2 is ANQGSEA in the germline V gene. There are 13 residues in the CDR3.

The rearrangement links TRBV19 to TRBJ1-2, with D possibly matching TRBD1 (6 bases). Germline V gene lookup returns CDR1 LNHDA and CDR2 SQIVND (reference sequence). The germline V and J ends were trimmed by 3 bases and 5 bases, with 13 bases remaining between them. There are 14 residues in the CDR3. The CDR3 spells CASSIPGEIYGYTF. Written as DNA, the CDR3 is TGTGCCAGTAGTATCCCAGGGGAAATTTATGGCTACACCTTC.

This chain joins TRBV18 and TRBJ1-3; tentative D call: TRBD1 (5 bases). The CDR3 loop spans 15 amino acids. With 3 bases removed from V and 4 bases from J, the gap between germline ends came to 13 bases. Germline CDR1 reads KGHSH; CDR2 reads LQKENI. CDR3 DNA: TGTGCCAGCTCACCCAGGGAATCCTCCGGAAACACCATATATTTT. The encoded protein is CASSPRESSGNTIYF.

This chain joins TRBV27 and TRBJ1-1; D unclear. The V gene's germline CDR1 is MNHEY and CDR2 SMNVEV (reference sequence). V was clipped by 6 bases and J by 3 bases, with 14 bases between them. The CDR3 consists of 14 residues. Here the CDR3 DNA reads TGTGCCAGCAGCTCCCGTGCCCTTTACACTGAAGCTTTCTTT. It is translated as CASSSRALYTEAFF.

The V gene is TRBV10-3, the J gene TRBJ2-1, with D possibly being TRBD2 (5 bases). Germline V gene data show CDR1 as ENHRY and CDR2 as SYGVKD. This CDR3 spans 15 amino acids. Trimming removed 7 bases from V and 5 bases from J, with 18 bases in between. Here the CDR3 reads CAITPDRLGDNEQFF. In nucleotides, the CDR3 is TGTGCCATCACCCCGGATCGACTGGGAGACAATGAGCAGTTCTTC.

The V gene is TRBV28, the J gene TRBJ1-1; no definite D call. Germline V gives CDR1 MDHEN, CDR2 SYDVKM. This CDR3 is 14 amino acids long. V shed 5 bases and J shed 11 bases, with 21 bases lying between them. The CDR3 sequence is CASSNRLKKVYAFF. The CDR3 DNA is TGTGCCAGCAGTAATAGGTTAAAGAAGGTGTATGCTTTCTTT. Full variable domain (missing parts from reference TRBV28 and TRBJ1-1): DVKVTQSSRYLVKRTGEKVFLECVQDMDHENMFWYRQDPGLGLRLIYFSYDVKMKEKGDIPEGYSVSREKKERFSLILESASTNQTSMYLCASSNRLKKVYAFFGQGTRLTVV.

The count of this clone is one. The chain uses TRBV3-1 (or the pseudogene TRBV3-2) and TRBJ2-7; D might be TRBD1 or TRBD2, each matching 6 bases. Germline V gene data show CDR1 as LGHDT and CDR2 as YNNKEL (reference sequence). This CDR3 region has 16 residues. V was cut by 4 bases and J by 5 bases, with 21 bases left in between. DNA for the CDR3: TGTGCCAGCAGCCCTCCCTCTTGGGGGGCGAGAAACGAGCAGTACTTC. The encoded protein is CASSPPSWGARNEQYF.

J is TRBJ1-5 and V is TRBV24-1; D is uncertain. Trimming cost V 5 bases and J 1 base, with 5 bases left between them. The germline CDR1 and CDR2 sequences are KGHDR and SFDVKD. This CDR3 is built from 13 residues. CDR3 loop: CATSAFSNQPQHF. CDR3 sequence (DNA): TGTGCCACCAGTGCCTTCAGCAATCAGCCCCAGCATTTT.

This clone has at least ten counts. This chain connects TRBV6-2 or TRBV6-3 to TRBJ2-7, with D unclear. Looked up from germline, CDR1 is MNHEY and CDR2 is SVGEGT. Trimming cost V 2 bases and J 0 bases, with 11 bases left between them. The CDR3 extends over 15 amino acids. The CDR3 DNA follows: TGTGCCAGCAGTTACCACTCAGGACCCTCCTACGAGCAGTACTTC. It encodes CASSYHSGPSYEQYF.

The rearrangement uses TRBV5-8 and TRBJ1-1; TRBD1 aligns across 7 bases. Germline CDR1 SGHTS, CDR2 YDEGEE. This CDR3 contains 15 residues. The V segment lost 5 bases and the J segment 0 bases; nucleotides outside the gene matches: 7. CDR3 bases: TGTGCCAGCAGTGGGGGGGACAGCATGAACACTGAAGCTTTCTTT. Its protein product is CASSGGDSMNTEAFF.

This chain joins TRBV6-5 and TRBJ1-2; D is unresolved. The V end was cut by 2 bases, the J end by 2 bases, with 9 bases between. Germline CDR1 MNHEY, CDR2 SVGAGI. CDR3 size: 14 residues. CDR3: CASSYNPYNYGYTF. DNA for the CDR3: TGTGCCAGCAGTTACAACCCGTACAACTATGGCTACACCTTC.

The genes are TRBV5-1 and TRBJ1-4, with D possibly being TRBD1 (6 bases). V was clipped by 3 bases and J by 5 bases, with 11 bases between them. This CDR3 is 14 amino acids long. Per the germline V gene, CDR1 is SGHRS and CDR2 is YFSETQ. The CDR3 protein is CASSWDTSNEKLFF. CDR3 bases: TGCGCCAGCAGCTGGGACACCTCGAATGAAAAACTGTTTTTT.

The chain is built from TRBV6-5 and TRBJ1-2; perhaps TRBD1 as D (5 bases). The V end lost 6 bases, the J end lost 4 bases, and 12 bases lay between the germline ends. Per germline, CDR1 MNHEY and CDR2 SVGAGI. The CDR3 sequence is 13 residues long. The CDR3 protein is CASRAGGGYGYTF. CDR3 DNA sequence: TGTGCCAGCAGGGCGGGGGGTGGCTATGGCTACACCTTC.

The chain carries TRBV10-1 and TRBJ2-7, with TRBD2 as a possible D gene (5 bases). The CDR3 contains 11 residues. Germline V gene data show CDR1 as WNHNN and CDR2 as SYGVQD (reference sequence). The V end was cut by 4 bases, the J end by 4 bases, with 5 bases between. The CDR3 here is CASSGGYEQYF. The CDR3, as DNA: TGCGCCAGCAGTGGAGGGTACGAGCAGTACTTC.

The CDR3, as DNA: TGTGCCAGCAGCTTAGCTCCAGGGGCGAATGTCTACGAGCAGTACTTC. Residues: CASSLAPGANVYEQYF. The genes are TRBV7-2 and TRBJ2-7; perhaps TRBD1 as D (6 bases). CDR1 SGHTA and CDR2 FQGNSA come from the germline V gene. Trimming left V 0 bases short and J 3 bases short, with 15 bases between. The CDR3 has 16 amino acids.

The J gene is TRBJ1-3, the V gene TRBV14; D perhaps matches TRBD1 (6 bases). The germline gives CDR1 SGHDN, CDR2 FVKESK. CDR3 length: 16 residues. Trimming shortened V by 2 bases and J by 2 bases, and 13 bases separated the two germline ends. CDR3 nucleotides: TGTGCCAGCAGCCAATCCGCCCCAGGGGCTGGAAACACCATATATTTT. Amino acid sequence: CASSQSAPGAGNTIYF. The full variable domain, in which reference TRBV14 and TRBJ1-3 provide the parts outside the CDR3, is EAGVTQFPSHSVIEKGQTVTLRCDPISGHDNLYWYRRVMGKEIKFLLHFVKESKQDESGMPNNRFLAERTGGTYSTLKVQPAELEDSGVYFCASSQSAPGAGNTIYFGEGSWLTVV.

The chain is built from TRBV2 and TRBJ1-6; D not certain. The CDR3 covers 13 residues. Germline CDR1 SNHLY, CDR2 FYNNEI. Between the trimmed V and J ends, which lost 8 bases and 9 bases, there was a span of 14 bases. Here the CDR3 DNA reads TGTGCCAGCTACGCCACGAAATTTTCACCCCTCCACTTT. Protein: CASYATKFSPLHF.

The CDR3 here is CASRTSTGYHGYTF. The DNA for the CDR3 is TGTGCCAGCAGAACCTCGACAGGGTATCATGGCTACACCTTC. The chain uses TRBV6-5 and TRBJ1-2; 7 bases line up with TRBD1. Trimming removed 6 bases from V and 6 bases from J; junction bases left unmatched: 10. Germline V lookup: CDR1 MNHEY, CDR2 SVGAGI. The CDR3 runs 14 residues.

As to this clone: The junction shows a germline mismatch at one end, possibly a read error. The CDR3 coding sequence is TGTGCCAGCAGCCTAGCTAGAGGGTTCTATGGCTACACCTTC. Translating it yields CASSLARGFYGYTF. The chain uses TRBV7-2 and TRBJ1-2; D remains unclear. Germline CDR1 and CDR2: SGHTA and FQGNSA. This CDR3 is 14 amino acids long. Based on the CDR3 plus reference TRBV7-2 and TRBJ1-2, the full variable domain is GAGVSQSPSNKVTEKGKDVELRCDPISGHTALYWYRQSLGQGLEFLIYFQGNSAPDKSGLPSDRFSAERTGGSVSTLTIQRTQQEDSAVYLCASSLARGFYGYTFGSGTRLTVV.

The gene calls are TRBV7-9 and TRBJ2-3; possible D gene TRBD2, 6 bases. This CDR3 is built from 14 residues. Germline loops: CDR1 SEHNR, CDR2 FQNEAQ (reference sequence). V dropped 4 bases and J dropped 4 bases, with 12 bases sitting between them. CDR3 in amino acids: CASSSPSGADTQYF. For the CDR3, the DNA is TGTGCCAGCAGCTCCCCTTCGGGGGCAGATACGCAGTATTTT. Full variable domain (rest looked up from reference TRBV7-9 and TRBJ2-3): DTGVSQNPRHKITKRGQNVTFRCDPISEHNRLYWYRQTLGQGPEFLTYFQNEAQLEKSRLLSDRFSAERPKGSFSTLEIQRTEQGDSAMYLCASSSPSGADTQYFGPGTRLTVL.

In the case of this clone: Its ends do not fully match the called genes, so a read error is possible. CDR3 bases: TGCAGCGCTGAAGTGGGTTTTGGGGACACTGAAGCTTTCTTT. Protein product: CSAEVGFGDTEAFF. The chain recombines TRBV29-1 with TRBJ1-1; D gene unclear. The V gene's germline CDR1 is SQVTM and CDR2 ANQGSEA. This CDR3 contains 14 residues.

This chain joins TRBV7-2 and TRBJ1-2; weak D call: TRBD1 (6 bases). The CDR3 totals 15 residues. Germline values: CDR1 SGHTA, CDR2 FQGNSA. The V end lost 1 base, the J end lost 8 bases, and 17 bases lay between the germline ends. DNA for the CDR3: TGTGCCAGCAGCTTAGAAATGCGGGGGCTCGGCGGCTACACCTTC. Its protein product is CASSLEMRGLGGYTF.

The rearrangement links TRBV19 to TRBJ1-1; 8 positions match TRBD1. Germline-derived CDR1 and CDR2 are LNHDA and SQIVND (reference sequence). The CDR3 covers 15 residues. Trimming at V came to 5 bases and at J to 4 bases, leaving 9 bases not matched to a gene. CDR3 protein: CASSAVQGGGTEAFF. CDR3 sequence (DNA): TGTGCCAGTAGTGCGGTACAGGGGGGCGGCACTGAAGCTTTCTTT.

This sequence joins TRBV19 and TRBJ1-1; D is possibly TRBD1 (6 bases). Trimming left V 11 bases short and J 3 bases short, with 16 bases between. This CDR3 region has 13 residues. CDR1 and CDR2 (germline): LNHDA, SQIVND (reference sequence). CDR3 residues: CAGGTKGDTEAFF. In DNA, the CDR3 is TGTGCCGGGGGGACAAAAGGGGACACTGAAGCTTTCTTT.

The V and J genes are TRBV12-5 and TRBJ1-1; a weak D match, TRBD1 (5 bases). The germline V and J ends were trimmed by 8 bases and 6 bases, with 16 bases remaining between them. In germline, CDR1 is LGHNT, CDR2 FRNRAP. This CDR3 spans 13 amino acids. CDR3 DNA: TGTGCTAGTTTAAGTCAGGGATCGGCTGAAGCTTTCTTT. Translated: CASLSQGSAEAFF.

The V gene is TRBV20-1, the J gene TRBJ1-2; TRBD1 aligns across 7 bases. Germline assignment: CDR1 DFQATT and CDR2 SNEGSKA (reference sequence). Losses at the gene ends were 3 bases for V and 2 bases for J; bases not matched to a gene: 6. The length of the CDR3 is 14 residues. The CDR3 coding sequence is TGCAGTGCTAGTGACAGGGTTTCCAACTATGGCTACACCTTC. This codes for CSASDRVSNYGYTF.